This T cell receptor (beta chain) came from a study of CD8 T cells in Susac syndrome. V gave up 7 bases and J gave up 4 bases; unmatched junction bases: 10. Per germline, CDR1 MNHEY and CDR2 SMNVEV (reference sequence). The CDR3 has 16 amino acids. Reverse transcription of roughly 0.5 to 1 ug RNA was carried out with random hexamers. TCRdb passed the immunoSEQ multiplex PCR reads through MiXCR, listing each CDR3 protein once. Altogether 300,000 to 350,000 distinct CDR3 sequences are present, just over 90% being singletons, with the ten largest covering 0.065%. Sequenced material: CD4+ T cells from PBMCs. The chain combines TRBV27 with TRBJ2-2; 9 nucleotides agree with TRBD2. This receptor was taken from a human donor with multiple sclerosis. DNA of the CDR3: TGTGCCAGCACTATCCTGAGCGGGGGGATCACCGGGGAGCTGTTTTTT. Protein product: CASTILSGGITGELFF.